Below, one TCR beta chain is given with its context. This entry comes from a study of chemoradiotherapy in HPV16-positive cancers. Turning to the study itself: Candidate HPV-specific T-cell clones and common TCR motifs came from functional assays in two HPV16-positive patients.

CDR3 size: 14 residues. The V gene lost 0 bases and the J gene lost 4 bases, with 9 bases spanning the gap. Looked up from germline, CDR1 is WNHNN and CDR2 is SYGVQD (reference sequence). The method was immunoSEQ multiplex PCR; TCRdb's version includes in-frame clones alone and lacks a portion of them. Altogether approximately 11,000 clones are present, approximately 70% being singletons, with the ten largest covering about 14%. The specimen was taken from a patient who underwent chemoradiotherapy. The V gene is TRBV10-1, the J gene TRBJ2-5; possible D gene TRBD1, 5 bases. This TCR was recovered from a human donor with HPV-associated anogenital cancer. CDR3 residues: CASSESSRAETQYF. The CDR3, as DNA: TGCGCCAGCAGTGAGTCGAGCAGGGCAGAGACCCAGTACTTC.